This T cell receptor beta chain was profiled in a study of T cells in Graves' hyperthyroidism and ophthalmopathy. Study results and limitations: Blood samples included most of the expanded thyroid clonotypes exceeding 0.001. The model identified upcoming ophthalmopathy a median 6.5 months ahead of onset.

Stable Graves' hyperthyroidism denoted no ophthalmopathy progression over 18 months. This clonotype turned up a few times. Its antigen is currently unknown. There were TCR beta CDR3 regions amplified from RNA transcripts. The primer set for the first-round RT-PCR of the TCR CDR3 was HTBI. MiXCR was run by TCRdb on the multiplex PCR reads, yielding one entry per CDR3 protein. The sample records about 350,000 distinct CDR3 sequences, approximately 13% being singletons. The source is a woman aged 30 to 39 with Graves' hyperthyroidism. The sequenced material came from blood.

Written as DNA, the CDR3 is TGTGCCAGCAGCTTACAGACCTTTCTAGCGGGAGGGGCCGGGGAGCTGTTTTTT. Its protein is CASSLQTFLAGGAGELFF. The V call is TRBV7-9, the J call TRBJ2-2, with 12 bases that match TRBD2. The CDR3 is 18 amino acids. Losses at the gene ends were 2 bases for V and 6 bases for J; bases not matched to a gene: 10. Germline values: CDR1 SEHNR, CDR2 FQNEAQ (reference sequence).